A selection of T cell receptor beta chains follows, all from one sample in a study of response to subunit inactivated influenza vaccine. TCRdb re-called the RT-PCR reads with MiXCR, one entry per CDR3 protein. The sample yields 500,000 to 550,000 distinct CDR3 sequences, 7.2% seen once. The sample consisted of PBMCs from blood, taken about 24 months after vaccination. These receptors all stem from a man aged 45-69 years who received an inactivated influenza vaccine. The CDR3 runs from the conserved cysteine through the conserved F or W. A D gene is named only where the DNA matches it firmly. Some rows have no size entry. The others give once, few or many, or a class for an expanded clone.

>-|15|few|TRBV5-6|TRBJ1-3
TGTGCCAGCAGCTTTGGCAGGCTCTCTGGAAACACCATATATTTT
CASSFGRLSGNTIYF
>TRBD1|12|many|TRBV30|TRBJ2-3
TGTGCCCGCGGACAGGGAACAGATACGCAGTATTTT
CARGQGTDTQYF
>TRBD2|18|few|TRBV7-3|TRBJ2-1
TGTGCCAGCAGCTTAATGAGCCTCAGCGGGAGGGGAAGGAATGAGCAGTTCTTC
CASSLMSLSGRGRNEQFF
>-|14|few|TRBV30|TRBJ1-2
TGTGCCTGGACCGACGGTAGAGCTAACTATGGCTACACCTTC
CAWTDGRANYGYTF
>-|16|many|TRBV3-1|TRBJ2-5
TGTGCCAGCAGGAAACCCGGGACTGTTTCATGGGAGACCCAGTACTTC
CASRKPGTVSWETQYF
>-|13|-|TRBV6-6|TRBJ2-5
TGTGCCAGCAGTTACCGATGGGCGGAGACCCAGTACTTC
CASSYRWAETQYF
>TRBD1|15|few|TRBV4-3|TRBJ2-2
TGCGCCAGCAGCCCCCGACAGGGGAGCACCGGGGAGCTGTTTTTT
CASSPRQGSTGELFF
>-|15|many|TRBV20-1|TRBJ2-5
TGCAGTGCTACCCCACTGGCGGGGGCTCAAGAGACCCAGTACTTC
CSATPLAGAQETQYF
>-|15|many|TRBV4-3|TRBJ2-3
TGCGCCAGCAGCCAAGCCTGGGGTTTTACAGATACGCAGTATTTT
CASSQAWGFTDTQYF
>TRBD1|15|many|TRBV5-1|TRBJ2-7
TGCGCCAGCAGCTCAGGGACAGGTGGATCCTACGAGCAGTACTTC
CASSSGTGGSYEQYF
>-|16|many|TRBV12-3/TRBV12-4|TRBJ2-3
TGTGCCAGCACCTCGGCGGCAGGAGTGGCCACAGATACGCAGTATTTT
CASTSAAGVATDTQYF
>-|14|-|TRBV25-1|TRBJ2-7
TGTGCCAGCAGTGGAGGGGACCGGACCTACGAGCAGTACTTC
CASSGGDRTYEQYF
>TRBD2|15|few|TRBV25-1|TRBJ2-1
TGTGCCAGCAGGCAGCGGGAGCGAGGGGACAATGAGCAGTTCTTC
CASRQRERGDNEQFF
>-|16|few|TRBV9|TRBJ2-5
TGTGCCAGCAGCGTAGTGCCGACGGGTGGACAAGAGACCCAGTACTTC
CASSVVPTGGQETQYF
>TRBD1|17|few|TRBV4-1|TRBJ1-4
TGCGCCAGCAGCCAAGGACAGGGGAGTGATTTGTCTGAAAAACTGTTTTTT
CASSQGQGSDLSEKLFF
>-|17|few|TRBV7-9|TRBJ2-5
TGTGCCAGCAGCTTAGCGCTTCTGTCGGGGATCCAAGAGACCCAGTACTTC
CASSLALLSGIQETQYF
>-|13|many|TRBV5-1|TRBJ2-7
TGCGCCAGCAGCTCCGCGACTAGCTACGAGCAGTACTTC
CASSSATSYEQYF
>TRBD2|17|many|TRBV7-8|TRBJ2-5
TGTGCCAGCAGCTTAGTTCGGGGGACTAGCGGAAAAGAGACCCAGTACTTC
CASSLVRGTSGKETQYF
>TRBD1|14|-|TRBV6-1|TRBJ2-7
TGTGCCAGCAGTACGACAGGGATCACTTACGAGCAGTACTTC
CASSTTGITYEQYF
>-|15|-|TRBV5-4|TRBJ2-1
TGTGCCAGCAGCTTTATCGTCGGCGGACTTAATGAGCAGTTCTTC
CASSFIVGGLNEQFF
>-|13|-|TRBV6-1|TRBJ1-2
TGTGCCAGCAGCTGGACAGAAGACTATGGCTACACCTTC
CASSWTEDYGYTF
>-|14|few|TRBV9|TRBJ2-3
TGTGCCAGCAGCGCTTTGGCTGCTAGAGATACGCAGTATTTT
CASSALAARDTQYF
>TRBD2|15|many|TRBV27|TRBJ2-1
TGTGCCAGCAGCGATAGGACTAGCGGCTACAATGAGCAGTTCTTC
CASSDRTSGYNEQFF
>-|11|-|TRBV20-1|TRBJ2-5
TGCAGTCCGGGGGAACAAGAGACCCAGTACTTC
CSPGEQETQYF
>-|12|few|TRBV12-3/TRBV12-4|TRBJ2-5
TGTGCCAGCAGTGACAGACCAAATTCCCAGTACTTC
CASSDRPNSQYF
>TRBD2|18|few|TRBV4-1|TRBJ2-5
TGCGCCAGCAGCCAAGATAATCGGCTAGCGGGGGGACAAGAGACCCAGTACTTC
CASSQDNRLAGGQETQYF
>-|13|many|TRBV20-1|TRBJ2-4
TGCAGTGCTAGGCTTCTAGCCAAAAACATTCAGTACTTC
CSARLLAKNIQYF
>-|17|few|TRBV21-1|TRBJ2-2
TGTGCCAGCAGCAAAGCGTCATTGTGGGAATGTGTCGGGGAGCTGTTTTTT
CASSKASLWECVGELFF
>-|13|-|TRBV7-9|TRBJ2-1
TGTGCCAGCAGCTCGGACGGGGTCAATGAGCAGTTCTTC
CASSSDGVNEQFF
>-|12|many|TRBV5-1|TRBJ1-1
TGCGCCAGCAGCTTGGAGCGGACTGAAGCTTTCTTT
CASSLERTEAFF
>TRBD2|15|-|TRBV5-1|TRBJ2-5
TGCGCCAGCAGCGTTAGCGGGAGTCGGGAGGAGACCCAGTACTTC
CASSVSGSREETQYF
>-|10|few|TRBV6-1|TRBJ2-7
TGTGCCAGCAATTGGAACGAGCAGTACTTC
CASNWNEQYF
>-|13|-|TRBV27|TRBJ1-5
TGTGCCAGCAAAACGGGAGGGGATCAGCCCCAGCATTTT
CASKTGGDQPQHF
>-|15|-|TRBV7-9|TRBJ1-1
TGTGCCAGCAGCGCGATTTGGGGGGGGAACACTGAAGCTTTCTTT
CASSAIWGGNTEAFF
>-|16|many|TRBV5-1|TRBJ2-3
TGCGCCAGCAGCTTGGAATCTGCCACCCCCACAGATACGCAGTATTTT
CASSLESATPTDTQYF
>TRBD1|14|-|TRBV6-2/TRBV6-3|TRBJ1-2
TGTGCCAGCAGTCTTGACAGGGGAATGAGAGGCTACACCTTC
CASSLDRGMRGYTF
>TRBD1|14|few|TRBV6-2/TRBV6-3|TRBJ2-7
TGTGCCAGCAGTCGACAGGGGGACGGCGACGAGCAGTACTTC
CASSRQGDGDEQYF
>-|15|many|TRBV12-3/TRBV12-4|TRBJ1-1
TGTGCCAGCAGTTTCACCCCTAGGAAGAACACTGAAGCTTTCTTT
CASSFTPRKNTEAFF
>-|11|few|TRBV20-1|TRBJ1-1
TGCAGTGCTAACAGGGACACTGAAGCTTTCTTT
CSANRDTEAFF
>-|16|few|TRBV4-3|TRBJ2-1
TGCGCCAGCAGCCAAGATCCTTCGACAGAATACAATGAGCAGTTCTTC
CASSQDPSTEYNEQFF
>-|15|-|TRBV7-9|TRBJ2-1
TGTGCCAGCAGCCCCTCTGGCGGGATTGTGAATGAGCAGTTCTTC
CASSPSGGIVNEQFF
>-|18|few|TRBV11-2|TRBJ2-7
TGTGCCAGCAGCCCAGACCCAAAGGGCCCCCAATTCTCCTACGAGCAGTACTTC
CASSPDPKGPQFSYEQYF
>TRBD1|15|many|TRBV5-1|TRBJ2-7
TGCGCCAGCAGCCTGAACACGGGACAGGACTACGAGCAGTACTTC
CASSLNTGQDYEQYF